Listed here are 21 T cell receptor beta chains from one sample, sequenced in a study of T cell changes during pregnancy in multiple sclerosis. Profiling relied on immunoSEQ multiplex PCR, and the TCRdb table lists in-frame clones only, not all of them. This table holds some 73,000 clones, around 92% found once. The sample here was peripheral blood, taken in the third trimester of pregnancy. The receptors here all came from a female donor in good health, enrolled as a control in a pregnancy study.

This chain connects TRBV2 to TRBJ1-5; D remains unclear. Trimming stripped 8 bases from V and 5 bases from J, with 16 bases between. CDR1 is SNHLY and CDR2 is FYNNEI in the germline V gene. There are 14 residues in the CDR3. The CDR3, as DNA: TGTGCCAGCTCTTACTCAGGTGATTATCAGCCCCAGCATTTT. It codes for CASSYSGDYQPQHF. Filled out from reference TRBV2 and TRBJ1-5, the complete variable domain reads EPEVTQTPSHQVTQMGQEVILRCVPISNHLYFYWYRQILGQKVEFLVSFYNNEISEKSEIFDDQFSVERPDGSNFTLKIRSTKLEDSAMYFCASSYSGDYQPQHFGDGTRLSIL.

This clone was seen only once. This sequence joins TRBV4-3 and TRBJ2-7; 8 positions agree with TRBD1. CDR3 length equals 14 residues. V gave up 1 base and J gave up 6 bases; unmatched junction bases: 5. Germline loops: CDR1 LGHNA, CDR2 YSLEER. The CDR3 DNA is TGCGCCAGCAGCCAAGGGACAGGGACTTCCGAGCAGTACTTC. This codes for CASSQGTGTSEQYF.

The chain couples TRBV15 to TRBJ2-5; 8 positions match TRBD2. This CDR3 is built from 14 residues. V shed 4 bases, J shed 2 bases, and the junction held 3 bases outside the gene matches. In germline, CDR1 is LNHNV, CDR2 YYDKDF (reference sequence). The CDR3 DNA sequence: TGTGCCACCAGCATTAGCGGGACACAAGAGACCCAGTACTTC. Translated, it gives CATSISGTQETQYF.

This chain links TRBV28 with TRBJ1-2; TRBD1 agrees at 7 bases. The CDR3 is made up of 13 amino acids. J lost 3 bases, V lost 6 bases, and 4 bases had no gene match. Germline lookup yields CDR1 MDHEN and CDR2 SYDVKM. CDR3 loop: CASRLGTDYGYTF. The CDR3 DNA sequence: TGTGCCAGCAGACTAGGGACAGACTATGGCTACACCTTC.

The V gene is TRBV19, the J gene TRBJ2-2, with 9 bases aligning to TRBD2. The CDR3 extends over 16 amino acids. Germline CDR1 LNHDA, CDR2 SQIVND (reference sequence). V gave up 1 base and J gave up 4 bases; unmatched junction bases: 4. The CDR3 region has the DNA TGTGCCAGTAGTATAGGACTAGCGGATCCCACCGGGGAGCTGTTTTTT. It codes for CASSIGLADPTGELFF.

This chain joins TRBV27 and TRBJ2-6; D gene unclear. Trimming cost V 4 bases and J 2 bases, with 3 bases left between them. The germline V gene encodes CDR1 MNHEY and CDR2 SMNVEV (reference sequence). The CDR3 contains 13 residues. The CDR3: CASSSAGANVLTF. As DNA, the CDR3 is TGTGCCAGCAGTTCCGCTGGGGCCAACGTCCTGACTTTC.

The rearrangement uses TRBV7-2 and TRBJ2-7; a weak D match, TRBD1 (6 bases). Trimming took off 3 bases at V and 5 bases at J, with 14 bases between the two ends. Germline CDR1 is SGHTA and CDR2 is FQGNSA. The CDR3 sequence is 14 residues long. The CDR3 loop reads CASSFGTGSHEQYF. The CDR3 bases are TGTGCCAGCAGCTTCGGTACAGGGTCCCACGAGCAGTACTTC.

V and J are TRBV6-1 and TRBJ2-3; 13 positions match TRBD2. The CDR3 sequence is 15 residues long. CDR1 MNHNS and CDR2 SASEGT come from the germline V gene. Trimming took 7 bases from V and 5 from J; bases not matched to a gene: 6. CDR3 region: CASNLLAGGLDTQYF. In nucleotides, the CDR3 is TGTGCCAGCAACCTACTAGCGGGGGGGCTAGATACGCAGTATTTT.

In DNA form, the CDR3 reads TGTGCCAGCAGCTCCACCGGGACTCTATACGAGCAGTACTTC. Amino acid sequence: CASSSTGTLYEQYF. V is TRBV7-2 and J is TRBJ2-7, with a weak D call TRBD2 (6 bases). CDR1 SGHTA and CDR2 FQGNSA come from the germline V gene. Trimming removed 4 bases from V and 4 bases from J, with 14 bases in between. The CDR3 length is 14 residues.

The chain employs TRBV9 and TRBJ2-2; TRBD2 is a possible D gene (6 bases). The germline gives CDR1 SGDLS, CDR2 YYNGEE. The CDR3 is 16 residues long. Trimming pared 0 bases from V and 8 bases from J, leaving 17 bases between. The CDR3 protein is CASSVAGSGPYGELFF. The DNA for the CDR3 is TGTGCCAGCAGCGTAGCTGGTAGCGGCCCTTATGGGGAGCTGTTTTTT.

V usage is TRBV6-6 and J usage is TRBJ1-6; 7 bases line up with TRBD1. The length of the CDR3 is 16 residues. Trimming removed 0 bases from V and 7 bases from J; junction bases left unmatched: 6. The V gene's germline CDR1 is MNHNY and CDR2 SVGAGI (reference sequence). The CDR3 reads CASSYSIGGANSPLHF. In nucleotides, the CDR3 is TGTGCCAGCAGTTACTCGATAGGGGGCGCGAATTCACCCCTCCACTTT.

V usage is TRBV5-4 and J usage is TRBJ2-2; TRBD2 agrees at 8 bases. The junction had 5 bases not matched to a gene; V was cut back by 4 bases and J by 0 bases. Germline V gene lookup returns CDR1 SGHNT and CDR2 YYREEE (reference sequence). This CDR3 region has 16 residues. The CDR3 sequence is CASSTEAGANTGELFF. The CDR3 DNA reads as TGTGCCAGCAGCACCGAAGCGGGAGCGAACACCGGGGAGCTGTTTTTT.

The chain links TRBV5-4 to TRBJ2-3, with TRBD2 matching over 9 bases. This CDR3 has 15 amino acids. J lost 3 bases, V lost 5 bases, and 7 bases had no gene match. CDR1 is SGHNT and CDR2 is YYREEE in the germline V gene (reference sequence). The chain's CDR3 is CASRRAGGKTDTQYF. CDR3 DNA: TGTGCCAGCAGGCGGGCGGGGGGGAAAACAGATACGCAGTATTTT.

The chain employs TRBV2 and TRBJ1-3, with D tentatively TRBD1 (5 bases). The V gene's germline CDR1 is SNHLY and CDR2 FYNNEI. V was pared by 8 bases and J by 4 bases, with 12 bases between. This CDR3 comprises 13 residues. The CDR3 reads CASAAGIGNTIYF. The CDR3 DNA follows: TGTGCCAGCGCTGCAGGGATCGGAAACACCATATATTTT.

The gene calls are TRBV7-6 and TRBJ1-3; D uncertain. V lost 1 base, J lost 0 bases, and 10 bases lay in between. Germline V lookup: CDR1 SGHVS, CDR2 FNYEAQ. This CDR3 is built from 16 residues. The CDR3 DNA reads TGTGCCAGCAGCTTAGTAGTCAGAGGCTCTGGAAACACCATATATTTT. Amino acids: CASSLVVRGSGNTIYF.

The chain recombines TRBV25-1 with TRBJ2-1; 10 bases line up with TRBD2. Germline V CDR1 and CDR2: MGHDK, SYGVNS. This CDR3 spans 15 amino acids. J was trimmed by 5 bases and V by 4 bases; bases with no gene match: 5. This chain's CDR3 is CASSASGGVHNEQFF. The CDR3 nucleotides read TGTGCCAGCAGTGCGAGCGGGGGGGTCCACAATGAGCAGTTCTTC.

This clone was recorded only once. The same CDR3 arises from other DNA sequences in this sample as well. The chain uses TRBV30 and TRBJ2-1; 7 bases agree with TRBD2. V dropped 4 bases and J dropped 4; count of bases not matched to a gene: 1. Looked up from germline, CDR1 is GTSNPN and CDR2 is SVGIG (reference sequence). CDR3 length equals 12 residues. DNA for the CDR3: TGTGCCTGGACTAGCGGATACAATGAGCAGTTCTTC. Translating gives CAWTSGYNEQFF.

This clone was counted only a few times. The chain couples TRBV2 to TRBJ2-3; D not certain. The V gene's germline CDR1 is SNHLY and CDR2 FYNNEI. The CDR3 is made up of 14 amino acids. With 2 bases removed from V and 1 base from J, the gap between germline ends came to 7 bases. DNA for the CDR3: TGTGCCAGCAGTGAAAGTCGGGGCACAGATACGCAGTATTTT. This gives the protein CASSESRGTDTQYF.

This chain joins TRBV7-9 and TRBJ2-3, with D perhaps matching TRBD2 (5 bases). The CDR3 runs to 16 residues. Germline loops: CDR1 SEHNR, CDR2 FQNEAQ (reference sequence). V shed 1 base and J shed 2 bases, with 13 bases lying between them. CDR3 nucleotides: TGTGCCAGCAGCTTAGGTCAGCGGTTCCCCACAGATACGCAGTATTTT. It codes for CASSLGQRFPTDTQYF.

This clone has more than one count but fewer than ten. V is TRBV28 and J is TRBJ2-5; TRBD1 is a possible D gene (6 bases). The V gene lost 5 bases and the J gene lost 4 bases, with 20 bases spanning the gap. The CDR3 spans 16 residues. Germline assignment: CDR1 MDHEN and CDR2 SYDVKM. In nucleotides, the CDR3 is TGTGCCAGCAGTCCACAGGGATGGCAACAAGGAGAGACCCAGTACTTC. Amino acids: CASSPQGWQQGETQYF.

This sequence joins TRBV6-5 and TRBJ2-1, with 9 bases lining up with TRBD1. The CDR3 has 13 residues. Losses at the gene ends were 1 base for V and 15 bases for J; bases not matched to a gene: 7. Germline V gives CDR1 MNHEY, CDR2 SVGAGI. CDR3 sequence reads: CASSYWGQGYLFF. CDR3 bases: TGTGCCAGCAGTTACTGGGGACAGGGTTATCTGTTCTTC.